Below, 10 T cell receptor beta chains from the same sample are listed, as sequenced in a study of regulatory T cells in long-lasting Graves disease. For TCR beta, libraries came from iRepertoire HTBI primers and Arm-PCR of CDR3 regions. In TCRdb, the multiplex PCR reads were re-called with MiXCR into one record per CDR3 protein. The data show about 620,000 distinct CDR3 sequences, roughly 16% seen once. Time point of the sample: newly diagnosed GD, antithyroid drugs for less than 3 months. With RNA extracted from PBMCs as input, the TCR library was made. These sequences were also reported in another study, on T cells in Graves' hyperthyroidism and ophthalmopathy.

Sequencing used peripheral blood mononuclear cells (PBMCs), obtained at new diagnosis, from a patient treated with antithyroid drugs. These receptors were taken from a woman under 40 with Graves disease.

This clonotype was recorded many times. J is TRBJ2-1 and V is TRBV12-3 or TRBV12-4, with 9 positions matching TRBD2. This CDR3 is built from 14 residues. V trimming: 6 bases; J trimming: 5 bases; junction bases outside the gene matches: 5. CDR3 in DNA: TGTGCCAGCAGCAAGCGGGAGGTCAACAATGAGCAGTTCTTC. Translating gives CASSKREVNNEQFF.

This clonotype appeared once. The CDR3 does not close with the conserved phenylalanine or tryptophan, likely indicating a read error. The gene calls are TRBV10-3 and TRBJ1-5; D gene unclear. Per germline, CDR1 ENHRY and CDR2 SYGVKD. The CDR3 loop spans 14 amino acids. Deletions cut 7 bases from V and 0 bases from J, with 10 bases between. The CDR3 protein is CAIKRENSNQPQHL. The CDR3, as DNA: TGTGCCATCAAGAGGGAAAATAGCAATCAGCCCCAGCATCTT.

This clonotype has a count of ten or more. The V call is TRBV7-2, the J call TRBJ2-7; D remains ambiguous. Between the trimmed V and J ends, which lost 5 bases and 6 bases, there was a span of 11 bases. This CDR3 spans 12 amino acids. Germline V gives CDR1 SGHTA, CDR2 FQGNSA. CDR3 amino acids: CASSARRFEQYF. The DNA of the CDR3 is TGTGCCAGCAGCGCCCGCCGGTTCGAGCAGTACTTC.

This clonotype was counted at least ten times. The chain employs TRBV18 and TRBJ2-7; D remains ambiguous. The CDR3 length is 14 residues. Between the trimmed V and J ends, which lost 1 base and 2 bases, there was a span of 9 bases. The germline V gene encodes CDR1 KGHSH and CDR2 LQKENI. CDR3 DNA: TGTGCCAGCTCACCACAGGAAATGGCCTACGAGCAGTACTTC. Translated, it gives CASSPQEMAYEQYF.

Worth noting for this clonotype: Possible read error: a much larger clone is one base away. The chain recombines TRBV2 with TRBJ2-5; 7 nucleotides line up with TRBD2. Germline assignment: CDR1 SNHLY and CDR2 FYNNEI. The CDR3 sequence is 15 residues long. CDR3 in amino acids: CASSGEGVGQGTQYF. CDR3 DNA: TGTGCCAGCAGTGGGGAGGGCGTGGGGCAAGGGACCCAGTACTTC.

On this clonotype itself: A much larger clone lies one base from this, so it may be a read error. The chain combines TRBV20-1 with TRBJ2-3; no reliable D call. Trimming removed 2 bases from V and 2 bases from J, with 8 bases in between. Germline assignment: CDR1 DFQATT and CDR2 SNEGSKA (reference sequence). This CDR3 region has 13 residues. The CDR3, as DNA: TGCAGTGCTAGACCCCAGTCCACAGATACGCAGTATTTT. It codes for CSARPQSTDTQYF.

The CDR3 bases are TGTGCCAGCAGTGACAGGGCGGGGACAAGTGAAGCTTTCTTT. Residues: CASSDRAGTSEAFF. This chain uses TRBV2 with TRBJ1-1; D might be TRBD1 (6 bases). The germline V gene encodes CDR1 SNHLY and CDR2 FYNNEI. Trimming removed 3 bases at V and 7 bases at J, with 15 bases between. This CDR3 contains 14 residues.

A note on this clonotype: This could be a read error, since a much larger clone is one nucleotide away. The conserved phenylalanine or tryptophan is not found at the CDR3 terminus, so this likely reflects a read error. The chain uses TRBV29-1 and TRBJ1-2, with 7 bases identical to TRBD1. In germline, CDR1 is SQVTM, CDR2 ANQGSEA. The junction had 8 bases not matched to a gene; V was cut back by 5 bases and J by 2 bases. CDR3 size: 14 residues. CDR3 coding DNA: TGCAGCGTTATGCACAGGGGCGGGAACTATGGCTACACCTCC. Protein product: CSVMHRGGNYGYTS.

The chain employs TRBV24-1 and TRBJ2-2; the match to TRBD1 covers 7 bases. The CDR3 contains 17 residues. Germline V gene lookup returns CDR1 KGHDR and CDR2 SFDVKD. Trimming removed 3 bases from V and 1 base from J; junction bases left unmatched: 7. CDR3 nucleotides: TGTGCCACCAGTGATCCAATTAGGGACAGGAACACCGGGGAGCTGTTTTTT. Its protein product is CATSDPIRDRNTGELFF.

Here the CDR3 DNA reads TGTGCCAGCAGCTTAGTCCCCTTGGGCACAGATACGCAGTATTTT. It codes for CASSLVPLGTDTQYF. The genes are TRBV11-2 and TRBJ2-3; D not certain. From germline, CDR1 is SGHAT and CDR2 FQNNGV. The CDR3 totals 15 residues. V was pared by 1 base and J by 1 base, with 9 bases between.